A single sample gave rise to the 28 T cell receptor beta chains below, sequenced in a study of control samples from healthy donors and cancer patients. Produced via immunoSEQ multiplex PCR; TCRdb's table is partial and in-frame only. This repertoire shows roughly 130,000 clones, over 90% found once; its top ten account for approximately 15%. Sequences were obtained from PBMCs. The origin of the receptors is a man aged 60 to 75 with colorectal cancer.

The V call is TRBV18, the J call TRBJ1-2; D gene ambiguous. Between the trimmed V and J ends, which lost 3 bases and 5 bases, there was a span of 10 bases. The CDR3 contains 13 residues. Germline lookup yields CDR1 KGHSH and CDR2 LQKENI. The CDR3 nucleotides read TGTGCCAGCTCACCCGACGTAGGATATGGCTACACCTTC. Translated, it gives CASSPDVGYGYTF.

This chain connects TRBV11-3 to TRBJ2-5, with D perhaps TRBD2 (6 bases). This CDR3 is built from 14 residues. Germline V CDR1 and CDR2: SGHNT, YENEEA. The V and J ends lost 1 base and 2 bases respectively, with 8 bases between them. CDR3 DNA sequence: TGTGCCAGCAGCTTAGGTAGCGGACAAGAGACCCAGTACTTC. Translating gives CASSLGSGQETQYF.

This chain links TRBV27 with TRBJ2-1; D unresolved. Looked up from germline, CDR1 is MNHEY and CDR2 is SMNVEV (reference sequence). V was cut by 0 bases and J by 4 bases, with 19 bases left in between. This CDR3 is built from 18 residues. In nucleotides, the CDR3 is TGTGCCAGCAGTTTATCGATGCCCCTCCCAGGCTCTTACAATGAGCAGTTCTTC. The encoded protein is CASSLSMPLPGSYNEQFF.

The chain is built from TRBV27 and TRBJ1-1; tentatively, D is TRBD1 (6 bases). Germline V lookup: CDR1 MNHEY, CDR2 SMNVEV (reference sequence). Trimming removed 4 bases at V and 7 bases at J, with 10 bases between. The CDR3 runs 12 residues. The CDR3 spells CASSSGTLEAFF. The CDR3 DNA sequence: TGTGCCAGCAGTTCCGGGACACTTGAAGCTTTCTTT.

This chain joins TRBV7-9 and TRBJ2-7, with unresolved D. This CDR3 has 12 residues. The germline V and J ends were trimmed by 5 bases and 0 bases, with 5 bases remaining between them. Germline CDR1 reads SEHNR; CDR2 reads FQNEAQ (reference sequence). The chain's CDR3 is CASSPPSYEQYF. In DNA, the CDR3 is TGTGCCAGCAGCCCCCCCTCCTACGAGCAGTACTTC.

The chain combines TRBV11-2 with TRBJ1-1; possible D gene TRBD1, 6 bases. V dropped 5 bases and J dropped 1 base, with 8 bases sitting between them. CDR1 is SGHAT and CDR2 is FQNNGV in the germline V gene. The CDR3 consists of 13 residues. CDR3 bases: TGTGCCAGCAGCCGGGGGCGGAACACTGAAGCTTTCTTT. Amino acids: CASSRGRNTEAFF.

This clone appeared a single time. The V gene is TRBV19, the J gene TRBJ2-5, with TRBD2 matching over 15 bases. Trimming at V came to 2 bases and at J to 1 base, leaving 5 bases not matched to a gene. The CDR3 covers 18 residues. CDR1 is LNHDA, CDR2 SQIVND, per germline (reference sequence). The DNA for the CDR3 is TGTGCCAGTAGTATACAAGGGACTAGCGGGGGGCTCCAAGAGACCCAGTACTTC. Translated: CASSIQGTSGGLQETQYF.

This clone occurred a few times. This sequence joins TRBV2 and TRBJ2-2; 15 bases match TRBD2. This CDR3 region has 17 residues. The V segment lost 6 bases and the J segment 5 bases; nucleotides outside the gene matches: 7. Germline CDR1 and CDR2: SNHLY and FYNNEI. CDR3 in DNA: TGTGCCAGCAGCGAGGGACTAGCGGGGGGAGGTACCGGGGAGCTGTTTTTT. Amino acid sequence: CASSEGLAGGGTGELFF. The variable domain in full, completed from reference TRBV2 and TRBJ2-2, reads EPEVTQTPSHQVTQMGQEVILRCVPISNHLYFYWYRQILGQKVEFLVSFYNNEISEKSEIFDDQFSVERPDGSNFTLKIRSTKLEDSAMYFCASSEGLAGGGTGELFFGEGSRLTVL.

The rearrangement links TRBV4-2 to TRBJ2-7, with a tentative D call TRBD1 (6 bases). V gave up 0 bases and J gave up 3 bases, with 15 bases separating them. CDR1 and CDR2 from the germline V gene are LGHNA and YNFKEQ. This CDR3 region has 16 residues. Here the CDR3 reads CASSQDLTGPYYEQYF. CDR3 sequence (DNA): TGTGCCAGCAGCCAAGATCTTACAGGGCCCTACTACGAGCAGTACTTC.

This chain joins TRBV19 and TRBJ1-6; unclear D gene. Germline V gene data show CDR1 as LNHDA and CDR2 as SQIVND (reference sequence). This CDR3 comprises 12 residues. Between the trimmed V and J ends, which lost 4 bases and 7 bases, there was a span of 5 bases. CDR3: CASSRENSPLHF. CDR3 bases: TGTGCCAGTAGTAGGGAGAATTCACCCCTCCACTTT.

The table lists this clone with a count of one. The same CDR3 can be traced to other DNA sequences in this sample. The genes are TRBV6-1 and TRBJ1-5, with a tentative D call TRBD1 (6 bases). CDR1 is MNHNS and CDR2 is SASEGT in the germline V gene. The CDR3 totals 13 residues. V dropped 2 bases and J dropped 4 bases, with 6 bases sitting between them. CDR3 nucleotides: TGTGCCAGCAGTGAAAGGGGGAATCAGCCCCAGCATTTT. Its translation: CASSERGNQPQHF.

This chain connects TRBV19 to TRBJ2-4; TRBD2 is a possible D gene (6 bases). CDR3 length equals 14 residues. With 3 bases removed from V and 6 bases from J, the gap between germline ends came to 12 bases. Germline loops: CDR1 LNHDA, CDR2 SQIVND (reference sequence). The CDR3, as DNA: TGTGCCAGTAGTATCGCGGGGTTCGGAAACATTCAGTACTTC. It is translated as CASSIAGFGNIQYF.

The gene calls are TRBV7-9 and TRBJ2-1; maybe TRBD2 (6 bases). V shed 7 bases and J shed 5 bases, with 18 bases lying between them. The CDR3 runs to 15 residues. CDR1 is SEHNR, CDR2 FQNEAQ, per germline (reference sequence). CDR3 sequence reads: CASTGPRDSHNEQFF. CDR3 bases: TGTGCCAGCACTGGACCCAGGGACTCACACAATGAGCAGTTCTTC.

The chain uses TRBV19 and TRBJ1-3, with 8 positions matching TRBD1. There are 19 residues in the CDR3. The germline V gene has CDR1 LNHDA and CDR2 SQIVND (reference sequence). The V segment lost 3 bases and the J segment 0 bases; nucleotides outside the gene matches: 13. The CDR3, as DNA: TGTGCCAGTAGTATTGCCCACCCGGGACAGGTCGGCTCTGGAAACACCATATATTTT. Residues: CASSIAHPGQVGSGNTIYF.

This clone was observed a single time. The chain couples TRBV30 to TRBJ1-4; tentatively, D is TRBD1 (5 bases). Germline V gives CDR1 GTSNPN, CDR2 SVGIG (reference sequence). The CDR3 spans 12 residues. V lost 2 bases to trimming and J lost 15 bases, with 16 bases between them. CDR3 sequence: CAWSRQPQLVFF. The CDR3 coding sequence is TGTGCCTGGAGTAGACAGCCACAATTGGTGTTTTTT. Variable domain in full (rest from reference TRBV30 and TRBJ1-4): SQTIHQWPATLVQPVGSPLSLECTVEGTSNPNLYWYRQAAGRGLQLLFYSVGIGQISSEVPQNLSASRPQDRQFILSSKKLLLSDSGFYLCAWSRQPQLVFFGSGTQLSVL.

The genes are TRBV28 and TRBJ2-7; D not certain. Germline CDR1 MDHEN, CDR2 SYDVKM. Trimming pared 5 bases from V and 3 bases from J, leaving 2 bases between. This CDR3 has 10 amino acids. CDR3 bases: TGTGCCAGCAGTCACTACGAGCAGTACTTC. It encodes CASSHYEQYF.

The chain combines TRBV10-1 with TRBJ2-2; possible D gene TRBD1, 5 bases. CDR3 length: 14 residues. Germline-derived CDR1 and CDR2 are WNHNN and SYGVQD (reference sequence). Trimming took off 2 bases at V and 5 bases at J, with 9 bases between the two ends. The CDR3 spells CASSEMKGTGELFF. In DNA, the CDR3 is TGCGCCAGCAGTGAGATGAAGGGGACCGGGGAGCTGTTTTTT.

The chain recombines TRBV12-5 with TRBJ2-3; 11 nucleotides align to TRBD2. V trimming: 1 base; J trimming: 0 bases; junction bases outside the gene matches: 9. Germline values: CDR1 LGHNT, CDR2 FRNRAP. There are 19 residues in the CDR3. The CDR3 is CASGLGLAGGIPSTDTQYF. The CDR3 DNA is TGTGCTAGTGGTTTGGGTCTAGCGGGGGGCATCCCTAGCACAGATACGCAGTATTTT.

The J gene is TRBJ2-5, the V gene TRBV11-2; tentative D call: TRBD1 (6 bases). Germline lookup yields CDR1 SGHAT and CDR2 FQNNGV. Trimming took off 5 bases at V and 5 bases at J, with 21 bases between the two ends. The CDR3 runs to 16 residues. The CDR3 coding sequence is TGTGCCAGCAGCGGAAGAGGGGACACCCGAGGGGAGACCCAGTACTTC. It yields the protein CASSGRGDTRGETQYF.

CDR3 residues: CASSDTHTGAPEYGYTF. The CDR3 coding sequence is TGTGCCAGCAGTGACACACATACAGGGGCTCCGGAGTATGGCTACACCTTC. The V and J genes are TRBV6-1 and TRBJ1-2; 7 bases are shared with TRBD1. The CDR3 runs to 17 residues. CDR1 and CDR2 from the germline V gene are MNHNS and SASEGT. The V and J ends lost 3 bases and 5 bases, in that order; junction bases with no gene match: 15.

For this clone: Other nucleotide sequences in the sample specify the same CDR3. The chain joins TRBV9 to TRBJ1-3, with D hard to call. CDR3 size: 13 residues. V lost 0 bases to trimming and J lost 3 bases, with 4 bases between them. Per the germline V gene, CDR1 is SGDLS and CDR2 is YYNGEE. The CDR3 region is CASSVASGNTIYF. Written as DNA, the CDR3 is TGTGCCAGCAGCGTAGCTAGTGGAAACACCATATATTTT.

The V gene is TRBV7-6, the J gene TRBJ2-6, with unresolved D. The CDR3 length is 20 residues. Trimming shortened V by 0 bases and J by 0 bases, and 18 bases separated the two germline ends. Germline values: CDR1 SGHVS, CDR2 FNYEAQ. The CDR3 spells CASSLALGSLSLSGANVLTF. In nucleotides, the CDR3 is TGTGCCAGCAGCTTAGCGCTGGGCAGCTTGTCGCTCTCTGGGGCCAACGTCCTGACTTTC.

The chain links TRBV5-8 to TRBJ2-1, with 13 bases aligning to TRBD2. Trimming removed 4 bases from V and 4 bases from J; junction bases left unmatched: 2. In germline, CDR1 is SGHTS, CDR2 YDEGEE. The CDR3 spans 15 residues. The CDR3 is CASSPTSGGYNEQFF. CDR3 coding DNA: TGTGCCAGCAGCCCGACTAGCGGGGGGTACAATGAGCAGTTCTTC.

V and J are TRBV5-1 and TRBJ2-7; 9 nucleotides match TRBD1. The CDR3 totals 16 residues. Germline CDR1 reads SGHRS; CDR2 reads YFSETQ. Losses at the gene ends were 2 bases for V and 4 bases for J; bases not matched to a gene: 10. CDR3 sequence: CASSFRTGATKYEQYF. CDR3 nucleotide sequence: TGCGCCAGCAGCTTTAGGACAGGGGCGACTAAATACGAGCAGTACTTC.

V gene TRBV19 combines with J gene TRBJ1-5; D is unclear. The germline V gene encodes CDR1 LNHDA and CDR2 SQIVND (reference sequence). CDR3 length equals 14 residues. Trimming removed 3 bases from V and 1 base from J, with 7 bases in between. The CDR3 bases are TGTGCCAGTAGTATCTTGGACAGCAATCAGCCCCAGCATTTT. Amino acid sequence: CASSILDSNQPQHF.

V usage is TRBV6-1 and J usage is TRBJ2-7, with a weak D call TRBD2 (6 bases). Germline assignment: CDR1 MNHNS and CDR2 SASEGT. The ends were cut back, 3 bases at V and 0 bases at J, with 12 bases in the middle. CDR3 length: 15 amino acids. The CDR3 region has the DNA TGTGCCAGCAGTGAGTACGGGGGTGGCTCCTACGAGCAGTACTTC. Translated: CASSEYGGGSYEQYF.

The V gene is TRBV7-2, the J gene TRBJ2-3; 9 nucleotides align to TRBD1. The CDR3 extends over 16 amino acids. Germline trimming cut 5 bases from V and 1 base from J; bases unmatched to any gene: 7. CDR1 is SGHTA, CDR2 FQGNSA, per germline. The DNA for the CDR3 is TGTGCCAGCAGCCCACAGGGGGCTAGCGGCACAGATACGCAGTATTTT. Protein: CASSPQGASGTDTQYF.

This chain connects TRBV14 to TRBJ1-1; tentatively, D is TRBD1 (6 bases). From germline, CDR1 is SGHDN and CDR2 FVKESK. The V and J ends lost 4 bases and 1 base respectively, with 10 bases between them. This CDR3 is built from 14 residues. The CDR3 reads CASSLQTGNTEAFF. CDR3 in DNA: TGTGCCAGCAGCCTACAGACAGGGAACACTGAAGCTTTCTTT. The full variable domain, in which reference TRBV14 and TRBJ1-1 provide the parts outside the CDR3, is EAGVTQFPSHSVIEKGQTVTLRCDPISGHDNLYWYRRVMGKEIKFLLHFVKESKQDESGMPNNRFLAERTGGTYSTLKVQPAELEDSGVYFCASSLQTGNTEAFFGQGTRLTVV.